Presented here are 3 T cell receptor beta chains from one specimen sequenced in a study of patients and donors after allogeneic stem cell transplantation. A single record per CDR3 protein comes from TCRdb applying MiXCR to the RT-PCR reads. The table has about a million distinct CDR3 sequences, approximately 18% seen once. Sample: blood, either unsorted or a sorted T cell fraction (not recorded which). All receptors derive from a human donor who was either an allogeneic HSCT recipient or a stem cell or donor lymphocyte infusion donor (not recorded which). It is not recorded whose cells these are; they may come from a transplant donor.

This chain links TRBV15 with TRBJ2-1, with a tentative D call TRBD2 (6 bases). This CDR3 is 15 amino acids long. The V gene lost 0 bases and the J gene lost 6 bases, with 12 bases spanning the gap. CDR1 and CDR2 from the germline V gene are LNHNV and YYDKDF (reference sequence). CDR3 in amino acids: CATSREGGLSNEQFF. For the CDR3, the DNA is TGTGCCACCAGCAGAGAGGGGGGTTTGTCCAATGAGCAGTTCTTC.

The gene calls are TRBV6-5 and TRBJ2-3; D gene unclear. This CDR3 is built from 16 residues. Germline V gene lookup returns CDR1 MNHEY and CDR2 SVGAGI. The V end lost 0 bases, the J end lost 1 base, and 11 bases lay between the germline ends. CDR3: CASSYSKGVRTDTQYF. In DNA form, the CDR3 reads TGTGCCAGCAGTTACTCGAAGGGCGTCCGCACAGATACGCAGTATTTT.

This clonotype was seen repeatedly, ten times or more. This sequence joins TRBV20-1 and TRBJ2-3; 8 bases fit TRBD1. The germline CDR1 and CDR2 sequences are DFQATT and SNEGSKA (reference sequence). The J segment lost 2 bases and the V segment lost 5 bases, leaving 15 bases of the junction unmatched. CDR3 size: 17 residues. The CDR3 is CSAGMILTGVATDTQYF. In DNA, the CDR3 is TGCAGTGCTGGGATGATTTTGACAGGGGTTGCCACAGATACGCAGTATTTT.